This TCR beta chain was sequenced for a study of early T cells in non-severe SARS-CoV-2 infection listed by TCRdb under 2021. Concerning the study at large: Bulk RNA from unsorted whole blood was used for TCR sequencing, so alpha and beta chains could not be paired.

A case-control design nested within a healthcare worker cohort in London, UK, was used, with weekly nasopharyngeal swab PCR tests and blood sampling performed. Healthcare workers were recruited during the week of the UK lockdown, between 23 and 31 March 2020, and followed weekly for up to roughly 15 weeks. In its sample, this clonotype was seen many times. The specificity of this receptor is unknown. Base qualities are not provided; no much larger clone lies one nucleotide away. Summary of the overall study and its limitations: VDJdb matching was skewed toward anti-spike CD8 responses and likely underestimated virus-specific expansions by missing private and CD4 specificities.

Library preparation used 5' RACE. TCRdb records NextSeq 500 as the sequencer. The TCR library protocol attached unique molecular identifiers to individual cDNA molecules to correct for sequencing error and PCR bias. Sequencing covered both TCR alpha and beta chains, and within each sample the abundances of alpha and beta sequences were tightly co-correlated. The authors' pipeline ran thus. Decombinator V4 was used to perform V gene, J gene and CDR3 annotation of TCR sequences. TCRs were defined as expanded if a significant change between any two time points was detected under a Poisson model with p below 0.0001. TCR abundances were normalised to the total number of TCRs sequenced per sample and were expressed as counts per million. VDJdb, accessed on 1 November 2021, was searched for TCRs annotated for CMV, EBV and SARS-CoV-2, and TCRs annotated for more than one antigen were excluded. TCRdb redid the processing of the public reads, applying fastp at Q25 and MiXCR, and retained in-frame beta chains. Each entry is one CDR3 protein sequence, shown with its most common DNA and genes. The V and J calls shown here were made by TCRdb, not taken from the authors' results. In all, the sample holds around 80,000 distinct CDR3 sequences, and about 9.4% of those were seen once. The top ten clones comprise approximately 8% of the sample.

The receptor was isolated from an adult who was a healthcare worker with PCR-confirmed SARS-CoV-2 infection or an uninfected control (not recorded which). Specimen: whole blood, collected at baseline.

The DNA is as follows: TGTGCCAGCAGTTTTTCCGCAGGGCAAGGGGAGACCCAGTACTTC. Its amino acids are CASSFSAGQGETQYF. This receptor chain uses TRBV12-3 or TRBV12-4 and TRBJ2-5; the D segment could be TRBD1, given 5 matching bases. Taken from cysteine to phenylalanine, the CDR3 has 15 residues. Only the CDR3 region is kept as DNA, spanning 45 bases read in frame from base 1. V is cut by 3 bases and J by 5 bases, and the space between the germline ends is 16 bases.